This record covers a single T cell receptor (beta chain). In germline, CDR1 is MDHEN, CDR2 SYDVKM. The CDR3 sequence is 16 residues long. Trimming removed 8 bases from V and 7 bases from J; junction bases left unmatched: 15. Methods used by the authors: Estimated nucleated cell counts came from reference gene primer amplification. Assay: immunoSEQ multiplex PCR; the TCRdb copy retains only in-frame clones and omits some. The V and J calls and clone size are taken from that table; D and trimming were inferred from the DNA. Of about 230,000 clones listed, roughly 80% are singletons. The data derive from a study of blood T cell repertoires in COVID-19. Study-level information: Samples taken during acute and convalescent COVID-19 were collected in the United States, Italy and Spain. PBMCs, B-cell-depleted T cells, or T cells provided the cDNA or gDNA that made up the material.

This sequence originates from a woman of 80 years or more with active or convalescent COVID-19. The chain has TRBV28 and TRBJ2-1, with 9 positions matching TRBD2. The specimen sequenced was peripheral blood. CDR3 DNA: TGTGCCAGCCCCCCAGTTCCGGGACTAGCTTGGAATGAGCAGTTCTTC. This codes for CASPPVPGLAWNEQFF.